A single sample gave rise to the 32 T cell receptor beta chains below, sequenced in a study of blood T cells in healthy people across ages (dated by TCRdb to between 2015 and 2016). Library preparation employed 5' RACE. Data came from an Illumina HiSeq 2500. A second PCR of about 7 to 12 cycles was performed with a sample-barcoded 5' primer and a J-beta primer mix. TCRdb redid the processing of the public reads, applying fastp at Q25 and MiXCR, and retained in-frame beta chains. Entries that share a CDR3 protein sequence are merged under the most common genes and DNA. Across this sample there are about 560,000 distinct CDR3 sequences, with over 25% seen only once. The ten most abundant clones make up 3% to 4.5% of the sample. The data also belong to a second study, concerning T cells of mothers and their children.

Source material: blood. All receptors derive from a boy between 2 and 10 years old in good health.

With respect to this clonotype: Sequence at one end of the junction differs from germline and may be a read error. The rearrangement joins TRBV11-2 to TRBJ1-4; D perhaps matches TRBD1 (5 bases). This CDR3 region has 12 residues. Germline loops: CDR1 SGHAT, CDR2 FQNNGV. This CDR3 reads CASSGRLGERCF. The CDR3 coding sequence is TGTGCCAGCAGCGGCAGACTAGGGGAACGGTGTTTT.

The sample holds a few counts of this clonotype. V and J are TRBV20-1 and TRBJ1-2, with D unresolved. The germline V gene encodes CDR1 DFQATT and CDR2 SNEGSKA (reference sequence). The V gene lost 6 bases and the J gene lost 6 bases, with 14 bases spanning the gap. The CDR3 totals 12 residues. CDR3 sequence (DNA): TGCAGTGCCGGAGAGGGTTTGAATGGCTACACCTTC. This translates into CSAGEGLNGYTF.

The V and J genes are TRBV18 and TRBJ2-3; weak D call: TRBD2 (6 bases). Germline CDR1 and CDR2: KGHSH and LQKENI. CDR3 length: 16 amino acids. V gave up 1 base and J gave up 2 bases, with 13 bases separating them. CDR3 amino acids: CASSPLSGGDTDTQYF. The CDR3, as DNA: TGTGCCAGCTCACCACTTAGCGGAGGGGACACAGATACGCAGTATTTT.

This clonotype has a handful of counts. This chain links TRBV7-9 with TRBJ1-4; D gene ambiguous. The CDR3 loop spans 14 amino acids. Trimming removed 2 bases from V and 7 bases from J, with 11 bases in between. In germline, CDR1 is SEHNR, CDR2 FQNEAQ (reference sequence). CDR3 region: CASSLPNRAEKLFF. The CDR3 region has the DNA TGTGCCAGCAGCTTACCCAACCGGGCTGAAAAACTGTTTTTT.

In its sample, this clonotype was seen a few times. V and J are TRBV5-1 and TRBJ2-1; 8 nucleotides agree with TRBD2. This CDR3 spans 14 amino acids. From germline, CDR1 is SGHRS and CDR2 YFSETQ. The V gene end was trimmed by 3 bases and the J gene end by 6 bases; junction bases not matched to a gene: 5. CDR3 sequence reads: CASSWGLESNEQFF. The DNA of the CDR3 is TGCGCCAGCAGCTGGGGACTAGAGTCCAATGAGCAGTTCTTC.

The chain recombines TRBV20-1 with TRBJ2-1; 13 positions match TRBD2. Germline CDR1 is DFQATT and CDR2 is SNEGSKA (reference sequence). This CDR3 is 12 amino acids long. Here the CDR3 reads CATSGGAGEQFF. In nucleotides, the CDR3 is TGCGCCACTAGCGGGGGGGCCGGTGAGCAGTTCTTC.

About this clonotype itself: The junction shows a germline mismatch at one end, possibly a read error. This chain uses TRBV14 with TRBJ2-5, with 8 bases lining up with TRBD2. CDR1 SGHDN and CDR2 FVKESK come from the germline V gene. The CDR3 is 16 residues long. CDR3 nucleotides: TGTGCCAGCAGCACTCCCTTAAGCGGGAGCGGGGAGACCCATTACTTC. It yields the protein CASSTPLSGSGETHYF. Variable domain in full (rest from reference TRBV14 and TRBJ2-5): EAGVTQFPSHSVIEKGQTVTLRCDPISGHDNLYWYRRVMGKEIKFLLHFVKESKQDESGMPNNRFLAERTGGTYSTLKVQPAELEDSGVYFCASSTPLSGSGETHYFGPGTRLLVL.

The table lists this clonotype with a few counts. The V call is TRBV7-9, the J call TRBJ2-1; perhaps TRBD1 as D (5 bases). Germline CDR1 SEHNR, CDR2 FQNEAQ (reference sequence). The CDR3 totals 14 residues. V lost 8 bases and J 7 bases, leaving 18 bases between the germline ends. CDR3 amino acids: CASDSSASINEQFF. DNA of the CDR3: TGTGCCAGCGACAGCTCAGCGAGTATTAATGAGCAGTTCTTC.

This clonotype was detected a few times. The chain employs TRBV6-5 and TRBJ1-2; D uncertain. This CDR3 region has 12 residues. Deletions cut 0 bases from V and 8 bases from J, with 7 bases between. Looked up from germline, CDR1 is MNHEY and CDR2 is SVGAGI. In DNA, the CDR3 is TGTGCCAGCAGTTACTCTGGGGAGGGCTACACCTTC. Protein product: CASSYSGEGYTF.

This clonotype was detected a few times. The chain recombines TRBV7-9 with TRBJ2-5; 10 bases line up with TRBD1. The J call may be wrong; the DNA end is better matched by TRBJ2-1. From germline, CDR1 is SEHNR and CDR2 FQNEAQ (reference sequence). The length of the CDR3 is 14 residues. The CDR3 reads CASSFRQGASEQFF. In nucleotides, the CDR3 is TGTGCCAGCAGCTTCAGACAGGGGGCGTCTGAGCAGTTCTTC.

This clonotype was found a few times. The V gene is TRBV27, the J gene TRBJ2-5, with TRBD1 matching 7 bases. The DNA end lines up better with TRBJ2-7; the J call may be wrong. Germline V gives CDR1 MNHEY, CDR2 SMNVEV (reference sequence). The CDR3 has 15 amino acids. CDR3 sequence (DNA): TGTGCCAGCAGTCGCCTTGGGCAGGGGGTCAACGAGCAGTACTTC. Translation: CASSRLGQGVNEQYF.

The chain is built from TRBV29-1 and TRBJ2-3; the D is unclear. CDR1 is SQVTM, CDR2 ANQGSEA, per germline. The CDR3 runs to 10 residues. V shed 8 bases and J shed 7 bases, with 10 bases lying between them. This chain's CDR3 is CSSRGHTQYF. The CDR3 DNA follows: TGCAGCTCCCGCGGACATACGCAGTATTTT.

There are a few counts of this clonotype. DNA of the CDR3: TGTGCCATCAGTGGGACAGGGGTTAATCAGCCCCAGCATTTT. Its translation is CAISGTGVNQPQHF. The genes are TRBV10-3 and TRBJ1-5; TRBD1 agrees at 9 bases. CDR1 is ENHRY and CDR2 is SYGVKD in the germline V gene. This CDR3 spans 14 amino acids. The V segment lost 4 bases and the J segment 4 bases; nucleotides outside the gene matches: 2.

This clonotype was detected many times. The chain recombines TRBV4-1 with TRBJ2-1; 7 positions agree with TRBD2. The CDR3 is 17 amino acids. CDR1 and CDR2 (germline): MGHRA, YSYEKL. V shed 4 bases, J shed 3 bases, and the junction held 12 bases outside the gene matches. In DNA, the CDR3 is TGCGCCAGCAGCCTTCTGGCCGGCGGGGGAATCTACAATGAGCAGTTCTTC. Translating it yields CASSLLAGGGIYNEQFF.

The rearrangement joins TRBV6-1 to TRBJ1-2; TRBD1 is a possible D gene (5 bases). The CDR3 is made up of 13 amino acids. Looked up from germline, CDR1 is MNHNS and CDR2 is SASEGT. The germline V and J ends were trimmed by 1 base and 4 bases, with 7 bases remaining between them. CDR3 coding DNA: TGTGCCAGCAGTGAAGGACAGAGCTATGGCTACACCTTC. Translation: CASSEGQSYGYTF.

This clonotype was seen a few times. The genes are TRBV12-3 or TRBV12-4 and TRBJ2-1, with 13 bases lining up with TRBD2. This CDR3 comprises 18 residues. With 6 bases clipped from V and 0 bases from J, the junction kept 8 bases outside the gene matches. The CDR3, as DNA: TGTGCCAGCAGCCCACTAGCGGGAGGGCCGAGCTCCTACAATGAGCAGTTCTTC. It codes for CASSPLAGGPSSYNEQFF.

The genes are TRBV19 and TRBJ1-6; 8 bases align to TRBD1. V shed 9 bases, J shed 6 bases, and the junction held 4 bases outside the gene matches. The germline CDR1 and CDR2 sequences are LNHDA and SQIVND (reference sequence). The CDR3 length is 13 residues. CDR3 protein: CASDRGGNSPLHF. Written as DNA, the CDR3 is TGTGCCAGCGACAGGGGCGGTAATTCACCCCTCCACTTT.

This clonotype was detected a few times. The chain uses TRBV21-1 and TRBJ2-7; the DNA was not used to check the table's D call, TRBD1. TRBV21-1 is described as a pseudogene. There are 15 residues in the CDR3. CDR3 sequence: CARLLTTGSYYEQYF. CDR3 sequence (DNA): TGTGCCAGGCTTTTGACAACAGGGTCTTACTACGAGCAGTACTTC.

V usage is TRBV6-5 and J usage is TRBJ1-1; a weak D match, TRBD1 (6 bases). The CDR3 spans 15 residues. V was cut by 4 bases and J by 0 bases, with 12 bases left in between. CDR1 is MNHEY and CDR2 is SVGAGI in the germline V gene. CDR3 DNA: TGTGCCAGCAGTTTGGGACACAGCATGAACACTGAAGCTTTCTTT. Residues: CASSLGHSMNTEAFF.

V and J are TRBV20-1 and TRBJ2-7; D gene uncertain. The ends were cut back, 1 base at V and 4 bases at J, with 20 bases in the middle. This CDR3 has 16 residues. Germline CDR1 and CDR2: DFQATT and SNEGSKA (reference sequence). The CDR3 loop reads CSARVRQVSPPYEQYF. The CDR3, as DNA: TGCAGTGCTAGAGTCAGGCAGGTTTCCCCTCCTTACGAGCAGTACTTC.

This clonotype was counted between two and nine times. V and J are TRBV4-3 and TRBJ2-6; 7 bases are shared with TRBD2. CDR1 and CDR2 (germline): LGHNA, YSLEER. This CDR3 is 19 amino acids long. V dropped 1 base and J dropped 0; count of bases not matched to a gene: 9. The CDR3 coding sequence is TGCGCCAGCAGCCAAGCGGCACTAGCGATAAGCTCTGGGGCCAACGTCCTGACTTTC. Protein: CASSQAALAISSGANVLTF.

This chain uses TRBV20-1 with TRBJ2-7; D is possibly TRBD2 (5 bases). Looked up from germline, CDR1 is DFQATT and CDR2 is SNEGSKA (reference sequence). V lost 1 base to trimming and J lost 0 bases, with 13 bases between them. The CDR3 spans 15 residues. CDR3 sequence: CSARVAQESSYEQYF. The CDR3 DNA follows: TGCAGTGCTAGAGTAGCGCAGGAAAGCTCCTACGAGCAGTACTTC.

The chain links TRBV29-1 to TRBJ2-3; 9 bases are a match to TRBD2. This CDR3 has 16 residues. V shed 1 base and J 2 bases; nucleotides not matched to a gene: 7. The V gene's germline CDR1 is SQVTM and CDR2 ANQGSEA. Here the CDR3 reads CSVEAASGTTTDTQYF. The CDR3, as DNA: TGCAGCGTTGAAGCGGCTAGCGGGACAACCACAGATACGCAGTATTTT.

In this sample, this clonotype turned up a few times. V and J are TRBV29-1 and TRBJ2-5; the match to TRBD2 covers 13 bases. V dropped 2 bases and J dropped 5; count of bases not matched to a gene: 8. Per germline, CDR1 SQVTM and CDR2 ANQGSEA. The CDR3 loop spans 16 amino acids. CDR3 in amino acids: CSVETGLAGDEETQYF. CDR3 nucleotides: TGCAGCGTTGAAACCGGACTAGCGGGAGATGAGGAGACCCAGTACTTC.

The rearrangement uses TRBV7-9 and TRBJ1-2, with D tentatively TRBD1 (5 bases). The germline V and J ends were trimmed by 2 bases and 4 bases, with 11 bases remaining between them. The V gene's germline CDR1 is SEHNR and CDR2 FQNEAQ (reference sequence). The CDR3 runs 14 residues. In DNA form, the CDR3 reads TGTGCCAGCAGCTTAACGGGACGCGGCTATGGCTACACCTTC. Residues: CASSLTGRGYGYTF.

A remark on this clonotype: One base away lies a much larger clone, so this may be a sequencing read error. The chain is built from TRBV7-3 and TRBJ2-1; D perhaps matches TRBD2 (6 bases). Trimming shortened V by 5 bases and J by 8 bases, and 10 bases separated the two germline ends. This CDR3 has 12 amino acids. Germline V gives CDR1 SGHTA, CDR2 FQGTGA. The CDR3 nucleotides are TGTGCCAGCAGCAATGGGGGGTATGAGCAGTTCTTC. Protein: CASSNGGYEQFF.

In its sample, this clonotype was seen many times. This chain connects TRBV7-3 to TRBJ1-5; unclear D gene. Trimming took off 3 bases at V and 3 bases at J, with 6 bases between the two ends. Germline V gene data show CDR1 as SGHTA and CDR2 as FQGTGA. The CDR3 runs 13 residues. The CDR3 sequence is CASSFSSNQPQHF. CDR3 in DNA: TGTGCCAGCAGCTTTAGCTCCAATCAGCCCCAGCATTTT.

The chain joins TRBV9 to TRBJ2-1; no clear D. The CDR3 loop spans 15 amino acids. The V gene's germline CDR1 is SGDLS and CDR2 YYNGEE. Trimming stripped 0 bases from V and 0 bases from J, with 7 bases between. The CDR3 DNA reads as TGTGCCAGCAGCGTAGGGGAAGGCTCCTACAATGAGCAGTTCTTC. Amino acids: CASSVGEGSYNEQFF.

This chain uses TRBV7-2 with TRBJ1-5; D not certain. Trimming took off 2 bases at V and 7 bases at J, with 12 bases between the two ends. The CDR3 spans 14 residues. The germline V gene has CDR1 SGHTA and CDR2 FQGNSA. The CDR3 nucleotides are TGTGCCAGCAGCTTATGGCGGGGAGGGCAGCCCCAGCATTTT. It yields the protein CASSLWRGGQPQHF.

The chain links TRBV20-1 to TRBJ1-6; 7 bases line up with TRBD1. Germline-derived CDR1 and CDR2 are DFQATT and SNEGSKA (reference sequence). V gave up 4 bases and J gave up 7 bases; unmatched junction bases: 13. The CDR3 length is 16 residues. CDR3 amino acids: CSAKRRRGDSNSPLHF. Here the CDR3 DNA reads TGCAGTGCTAAGCGCCGCAGGGGGGATTCCAATTCACCCCTCCACTTT.

The rearrangement joins TRBV27 to TRBJ1-2; TRBD1 might be the D (6 bases). Germline V gene data show CDR1 as MNHEY and CDR2 as SMNVEV (reference sequence). The CDR3 runs to 14 residues. The germline V and J ends were trimmed by 4 bases and 4 bases, with 13 bases remaining between them. CDR3 bases: TGTGCCAGCAGTTGCCTCGGACAGCCCTATGGCTACACCTTC. Translated: CASSCLGQPYGYTF.

This clonotype was picked up a small number of times. This chain uses TRBV5-1 with TRBJ2-7; 13 nucleotides line up with TRBD2. Germline CDR1 and CDR2: SGHRS and YFSETQ. The CDR3 runs 17 residues. V gave up 4 bases and J gave up 6 bases; unmatched junction bases: 13. The CDR3, as DNA: TGCGCCAGCAGCCCGAGACTAGCGGGAGGCCCTATGGGCGAGCAGTACTTC. Translating gives CASSPRLAGGPMGEQYF.